Presented here are 29 T cell receptor beta chains from one specimen sequenced in a study of blood T cell repertoires in COVID-19. TCRdb keeps only in-frame clones here, not all; method: immunoSEQ multiplex PCR. The top ten clones hold 4% of a sample with about 150,000 clones, around 90% of them seen once. Sequenced input: PBMCs or T cells enriched from blood (not recorded which). The receptors shown here come from a woman in her thirties or forties who had been exposed to COVID-19.

The table lists this clone with a few counts. The rearrangement joins TRBV4-3 to TRBJ1-4; D is possibly TRBD1 (6 bases). Germline V gene data show CDR1 as LGHNA and CDR2 as YSLEER. The V gene lost 1 base and the J gene lost 5 bases, with 8 bases spanning the gap. This CDR3 contains 14 residues. The CDR3 loop reads CASSQGQGNEKLFF. The CDR3 region has the DNA TGCGCCAGCAGCCAAGGGCAGGGGAATGAAAAACTGTTTTTT.

The gene calls are TRBV7-9 and TRBJ1-2; D ambiguous. Trimming pared 6 bases from V and 11 bases from J, leaving 10 bases between. The germline gives CDR1 SEHNR, CDR2 FQNEAQ (reference sequence). The CDR3 is made up of 10 amino acids. The CDR3 spells CASSELEYTF. The CDR3 coding sequence is TGTGCCAGCAGTGAATTGGAGTACACCTTC.

The J gene is TRBJ1-2, the V gene TRBV6-5, with D maybe TRBD1 (5 bases). The CDR3 spans 12 residues. Per the germline V gene, CDR1 is MNHEY and CDR2 is SVGAGI. The V gene lost 6 bases and the J gene lost 8 bases, with 13 bases spanning the gap. As DNA, the CDR3 is TGTGCCAGCAGAAACGGGGGAGGAGGCTACACCTTC. Translating it yields CASRNGGGGYTF.

This chain connects TRBV12-3 or TRBV12-4 to TRBJ2-7; 8 bases line up with TRBD1. The CDR3 has 13 residues. V was pared by 6 bases and J by 4 bases, with 5 bases of the junction left unmatched. CDR3 in amino acids: CASSPGQAYEQYF. The CDR3 DNA reads TGTGCCAGCAGCCCGGGACAGGCGTACGAGCAGTACTTC.

This clone turned up a few times. The chain couples TRBV28 to TRBJ1-3; D may be TRBD1 (6 bases). This CDR3 has 17 amino acids. CDR1 is MDHEN, CDR2 SYDVKM, per germline. The germline V and J ends were trimmed by 6 bases and 4 bases, with 22 bases remaining between them. The DNA of the CDR3 is TGTGCCAGCAGACCAACAGGGAACTCTGTGTACGGAAACACCATATATTTT. This encodes CASRPTGNSVYGNTIYF.

This clone was counted once. The V call is TRBV5-1, the J call TRBJ1-2; D unclear. The CDR3 contains 14 residues. Germline-derived CDR1 and CDR2 are SGHRS and YFSETQ. Trimming removed 4 bases from V and 6 bases from J, with 16 bases in between. The CDR3, as DNA: TGCGCCAGCAGCCCCCTTACGGGAGACCATGGCTACACCTTC. It translates to CASSPLTGDHGYTF.

The genes are TRBV6-5 and TRBJ2-7, with D maybe TRBD2 (7 bases). V was clipped by 7 bases and J by 3 bases, with 16 bases between them. CDR1 is MNHEY, CDR2 SVGAGI, per germline. The CDR3 consists of 14 residues. CDR3 bases: TGTGCCAGCACCACAAGGGGGGGCGTCTACGAGCAGTACTTC. Protein sequence: CASTTRGGVYEQYF.

The sample holds a few counts of this clone. This chain uses TRBV19 with TRBJ1-1; no definite D call. This CDR3 region has 13 residues. Germline V gives CDR1 LNHDA, CDR2 SQIVND (reference sequence). Trimming took 5 bases from V and 5 from J, leaving 12 bases between them. The CDR3 region is CASSLIGGTEAFF. DNA of the CDR3: TGTGCCAGTAGTCTAATCGGAGGGACTGAAGCTTTCTTT.

J is TRBJ2-7 and V is TRBV5-1; tentative D call: TRBD1 (6 bases). Trimming took 0 bases from V and 4 from J, leaving 11 bases between them. The germline V gene has CDR1 SGHRS and CDR2 YFSETQ. The CDR3 consists of 14 residues. CDR3 sequence: CASSLVDRRYEQYF. Written as DNA, the CDR3 is TGCGCCAGCAGCTTGGTGGACAGAAGATACGAGCAGTACTTC.

Details on this clone: The germline gene is not matched at one end of the junction; a read error may be the cause. The gene calls are TRBV6-2 or TRBV6-3 and TRBJ2-7; TRBD1 is a possible D gene (5 bases). The CDR3 runs 19 residues. CDR1 MNHEY and CDR2 SVGEGT come from the germline V gene. The CDR3 sequence is CASSYSITGRTFLSSEQYF. The CDR3 DNA reads TGTGCCAGCAGTTACTCAATTACGGGCAGGACATTTTTATCCTCCGAGCAGTACTTC.

The V call is TRBV2, the J call TRBJ2-3, with TRBD2 matching 8 bases. Germline V gene data show CDR1 as SNHLY and CDR2 as FYNNEI. V trimming: 6 bases; J trimming: 2 bases; junction bases outside the gene matches: 4. The CDR3 length is 14 residues. The CDR3 sequence is CASRDSGNTDTQYF. The CDR3 DNA is TGTGCCAGCAGGGATAGCGGGAACACAGATACGCAGTATTTT.

The chain carries TRBV11-3 and TRBJ2-3; maybe TRBD1 (6 bases). This CDR3 is 13 amino acids long. Germline CDR1 SGHNT, CDR2 YENEEA. V lost 5 bases to trimming and J lost 1 base, with 7 bases between them. The CDR3 nucleotides read TGTGCCAGCAGCCAGGGGCGCACAGATACGCAGTATTTT. Its translation is CASSQGRTDTQYF.

The chain is built from TRBV7-9 and TRBJ1-3; tentative D call: TRBD1 (5 bases). In germline, CDR1 is SEHNR, CDR2 FQNEAQ (reference sequence). This CDR3 is 15 amino acids long. The germline V and J ends were trimmed by 5 bases and 1 base, with 12 bases remaining between them. CDR3 bases: TGTGCCAGCAGCCAGAACAAGGGGTCTGGAAACACCATATATTTT. Amino acid sequence: CASSQNKGSGNTIYF.

The V gene is TRBV7-9, the J gene TRBJ1-1; D is ambiguous. This CDR3 has 15 residues. Trimming shortened V by 1 base and J by 5 bases, and 14 bases separated the two germline ends. Per the germline V gene, CDR1 is SEHNR and CDR2 is FQNEAQ (reference sequence). This CDR3 is CASSLVRSGWTEAFF. As DNA, the CDR3 is TGTGCCAGCAGCTTAGTTCGCTCGGGGTGGACTGAAGCTTTCTTT.

A few counts support this clone. V and J are TRBV14 and TRBJ1-6, with D tentatively TRBD1 (5 bases). There are 15 residues in the CDR3. Per germline, CDR1 SGHDN and CDR2 FVKESK. V gave up 5 bases and J gave up 7 bases, with 15 bases separating them. CDR3 region: CASSIGRGRNSPLHF. The CDR3 nucleotides are TGTGCCAGCAGCATAGGGCGGGGGAGGAATTCACCCCTCCACTTT.

This chain connects TRBV7-3 to TRBJ2-3; 10 bases agree with TRBD2. This CDR3 comprises 15 residues. The germline gives CDR1 SGHTA, CDR2 FQGTGA. Unmatched junction bases numbered 5, after V lost 4 bases and J lost 4 bases. CDR3 coding DNA: TGTGCCAGCAGCTCACAGCGGGGGGGCTCAGATACGCAGTATTTT. It is translated as CASSSQRGGSDTQYF.

J is TRBJ2-5 and V is TRBV4-2; 8 bases align to TRBD2. Trimming cost V 4 bases and J 5 bases; bases outside gene matches: 12. This CDR3 region has 16 residues. Per germline, CDR1 LGHNA and CDR2 YNFKEQ. CDR3: CASSPARAGGGETQYF. CDR3 DNA sequence: TGTGCCAGCAGCCCCGCAAGGGCGGGGGGCGGGGAGACCCAGTACTTC.

This clone is a singleton in its sample. The rearrangement links TRBV19 to TRBJ2-3; TRBD2 matches at 14 bases. The CDR3 runs to 16 residues. Germline lookup yields CDR1 LNHDA and CDR2 SQIVND (reference sequence). After removal of 5 bases from V and 5 bases from J, the junction contained 6 bases not matched to a gene. CDR3 nucleotide sequence: TGTGCCAGTAGTTCCCGGACTAGCGGGAGGCTAGATACGCAGTATTTT. This sequence encodes CASSSRTSGRLDTQYF.

V is TRBV12-3 or TRBV12-4 and J is TRBJ1-4; D may be TRBD1 (6 bases). This CDR3 region has 12 residues. Trimming removed 7 bases from V and 7 bases from J, with 10 bases in between. The CDR3 DNA reads as TGTGCCAGCACGACAGGAACTGAAAAACTGTTTTTT. Translation: CASTTGTEKLFF.

For this clone: The same CDR3 is also encoded by other DNA sequences in this sample. This sequence joins TRBV6-5 and TRBJ1-2; D is uncertain. The CDR3 totals 13 residues. Germline V gene sequence: CDR1 MNHEY, CDR2 SVGAGI. The V end was cut by 4 bases, the J end by 2 bases, with 8 bases between. CDR3 nucleotides: TGTGCCAGCAGTTCAACGGGGAACTATGGCTACACCTTC. This encodes CASSSTGNYGYTF.

The chain combines TRBV4-3 with TRBJ1-5, with 8 bases identical to TRBD1. V was clipped by 0 bases and J by 8 bases; unmatched bases: 6. The CDR3 runs to 15 residues. Germline V gene lookup returns CDR1 LGHNA and CDR2 YSLEER. The CDR3 protein is CASSQDRTGPEPQHF. In nucleotides, the CDR3 is TGCGCCAGCAGCCAAGATAGGACAGGGCCCGAGCCCCAGCATTTT.

The gene calls are TRBV7-9 and TRBJ1-1, with D possibly being TRBD1 (5 bases). Germline V gene lookup returns CDR1 SEHNR and CDR2 FQNEAQ (reference sequence). This CDR3 has 16 amino acids. The V gene lost 1 base and the J gene lost 5 bases, with 17 bases spanning the gap. CDR3 region: CASSLEGRVGGTEAFF. The CDR3 nucleotides read TGTGCCAGCAGCTTAGAGGGGAGGGTTGGAGGGACTGAAGCTTTCTTT.

CDR3 residues: CASSEQGDNQPQHF. CDR3 nucleotides: TGTGCCAGCAGTGAACAAGGGGACAATCAGCCCCAGCATTTT. The J gene is TRBJ1-5, the V gene TRBV2; the D gene is possibly TRBD1 (5 bases). The length of the CDR3 is 14 residues. The V end lost 2 bases, the J end lost 3 bases, and 8 bases lay between the germline ends. Looked up from germline, CDR1 is SNHLY and CDR2 is FYNNEI.

The chain links TRBV7-7 to TRBJ2-1, with 12 bases fitting TRBD2. CDR3 length: 16 residues. With 0 bases clipped from V and 8 bases from J, the junction kept 5 bases outside the gene matches. Per germline, CDR1 SSHAT and CDR2 FNYEAQ (reference sequence). The DNA for the CDR3 is TGTGCCAGCAGCTTAGCGCCTAGCGGGGGGGCCGATGAGCAGTTCTTC. Translation gives CASSLAPSGGADEQFF.

This chain connects TRBV4-2 to TRBJ2-1; 8 bases fit TRBD2. With 4 bases clipped from V and 6 bases from J, the junction kept 5 bases outside the gene matches. The CDR3 length is 14 residues. The germline V gene encodes CDR1 LGHNA and CDR2 YNFKEQ. CDR3 in DNA: TGTGCCAGCAGCCCTACGGGGGGGGGCAATGAGCAGTTCTTC. Its protein is CASSPTGGGNEQFF.

This clone has a single count. The chain is built from TRBV3-1 (or the pseudogene TRBV3-2) and TRBJ2-7; 12 bases agree with TRBD2. The germline V gene has CDR1 LGHDT and CDR2 YNNKEL (reference sequence). J lost 3 bases, V lost 0 bases, and 6 bases had no gene match. There are 17 residues in the CDR3. CDR3 bases: TGTGCCAGCAGCCAAGATTCGATGGGACTAGCGGGCTACGAGCAGTACTTC. Translation: CASSQDSMGLAGYEQYF.

The chain carries TRBV28 and TRBJ2-5; 7 positions agree with TRBD2. Germline CDR1 reads MDHEN; CDR2 reads SYDVKM. Trimming cost V 3 bases and J 3 bases; bases outside gene matches: 7. The CDR3 is made up of 15 amino acids. CDR3 sequence (DNA): TGTGCCAGCAGTTTTAGCGGGCCTGGGAAAGAGACCCAGTACTTC. This codes for CASSFSGPGKETQYF.

CDR3 region: CASSPFFQGATAPLHF. CDR3 DNA sequence: TGTGCCAGCAGCCCCTTTTTCCAGGGGGCTACGGCACCCCTCCACTTT. The V and J genes are TRBV28 and TRBJ1-6; 8 bases fit TRBD1. The CDR3 runs 16 residues. J lost 11 bases, V lost 6 bases, and 15 bases had no gene match. Germline CDR1 reads MDHEN; CDR2 reads SYDVKM.

The rearrangement joins TRBV7-2 to TRBJ1-1, with 8 bases aligning to TRBD1. Germline trimming cut 4 bases from V and 3 bases from J; bases unmatched to any gene: 4. Germline CDR1 SGHTA, CDR2 FQGNSA. This CDR3 contains 14 residues. The chain's CDR3 is CASSSGQGYTEAFF. CDR3 in DNA: TGTGCCAGCAGCTCCGGACAGGGCTACACTGAAGCTTTCTTT. The full variable domain, with the rest looked up from reference TRBV7-2 and TRBJ1-1, is GAGVSQSPSNKVTEKGKDVELRCDPISGHTALYWYRQSLGQGLEFLIYFQGNSAPDKSGLPSDRFSAERTGGSVSTLTIQRTQQEDSAVYLCASSSGQGYTEAFFGQGTRLTVV.